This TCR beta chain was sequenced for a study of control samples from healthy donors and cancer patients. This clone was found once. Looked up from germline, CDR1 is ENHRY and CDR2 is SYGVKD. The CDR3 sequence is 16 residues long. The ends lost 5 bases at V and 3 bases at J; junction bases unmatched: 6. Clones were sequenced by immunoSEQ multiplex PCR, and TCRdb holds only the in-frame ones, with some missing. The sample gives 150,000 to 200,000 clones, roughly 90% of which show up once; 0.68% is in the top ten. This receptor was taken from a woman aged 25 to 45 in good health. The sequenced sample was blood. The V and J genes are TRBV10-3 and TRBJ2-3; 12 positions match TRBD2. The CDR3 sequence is CAISSTSGSATDTQYF. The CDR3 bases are TGTGCCATCAGTTCGACTAGCGGGAGTGCTACAGATACGCAGTATTTT.